A single sample is the source of the 25 T cell receptor beta chains below, sequenced in a study of blood T cell repertoires in COVID-19. Sequenced by immunoSEQ multiplex PCR; TCRdb stores in-frame clones only, minus some. The sample yields about 170,000 clones, around 87% seen once. The sequencing input was peripheral blood. The source is a man aged 18 to 30 with active or convalescent COVID-19.

The V call is TRBV27, the J call TRBJ1-4, with 10 bases fitting TRBD1. Germline-derived CDR1 and CDR2 are MNHEY and SMNVEV (reference sequence). This CDR3 comprises 15 residues. V was clipped by 3 bases and J by 6 bases; unmatched bases: 4. Written as DNA, the CDR3 is TGTGCCAGCAGTTTGACGACAGGGGGCTATGAAAAACTGTTTTTT. Translating it yields CASSLTTGGYEKLFF.

The chain combines TRBV28 with TRBJ1-5; D is undetermined. Germline V CDR1 and CDR2: MDHEN, SYDVKM. The length of the CDR3 is 18 residues. V dropped 4 bases and J dropped 3 bases, with 22 bases sitting between them. This chain's CDR3 is CASSSPEVAMVYNQPQHF. As DNA, the CDR3 is TGTGCCAGCAGTTCCCCTGAAGTCGCCATGGTCTACAATCAGCCCCAGCATTTT. Together with reference TRBV28 and TRBJ1-5, the CDR3 gives the full variable domain: DVKVTQSSRYLVKRTGEKVFLECVQDMDHENMFWYRQDPGLGLRLIYFSYDVKMKEKGDIPEGYSVSREKKERFSLILESASTNQTSMYLCASSSPEVAMVYNQPQHFGDGTRLSIL.

The V call is TRBV12-3 or TRBV12-4, the J call TRBJ2-2; maybe TRBD2 (5 bases). The CDR3 spans 12 residues. V was cut by 8 bases and J by 6 bases, with 10 bases left in between. The CDR3 is CASLRVAGELFF. Here the CDR3 DNA reads TGTGCCAGCTTGCGGGTGGCCGGGGAGCTGTTTTTT.

The chain combines TRBV6-1 with TRBJ2-5; 9 bases line up with TRBD2. CDR1 MNHNS and CDR2 SASEGT come from the germline V gene. V was pared by 2 bases and J by 5 bases, with 3 bases of the junction left unmatched. CDR3 length: 14 residues. CDR3 sequence (DNA): TGTGCCAGCAGTGAATGGCTAGCGGGGGAGACCCAGTACTTC. It is translated as CASSEWLAGETQYF.

The chain is built from TRBV19 and TRBJ1-6, with no clear D. The V gene's germline CDR1 is LNHDA and CDR2 SQIVND (reference sequence). CDR3 length: 13 amino acids. V lost 6 bases and J lost 9, with 12 bases in between. The CDR3 here is CASSPKGSSPLHF. CDR3 bases: TGTGCCAGTAGCCCTAAAGGGAGTTCACCCCTCCACTTT.

This clone has just one count. The chain uses TRBV14 and TRBJ2-7, with D perhaps TRBD2 (6 bases). In germline, CDR1 is SGHDN, CDR2 FVKESK. CDR3 length: 13 amino acids. V lost 5 bases to trimming and J lost 6 bases, with 14 bases between them. The CDR3 sequence: CASSWGDAAEQYF. The CDR3, as DNA: TGTGCCAGCAGCTGGGGGGACGCGGCCGAGCAGTACTTC.

This rearrangement joins TRBV7-9 to TRBJ1-6; D gene unclear. Germline V gene sequence: CDR1 SEHNR, CDR2 FQNEAQ (reference sequence). Trimming removed 7 bases at V and 0 bases at J, with 13 bases between. The CDR3 has 16 amino acids. The CDR3 nucleotides are TGTGCCAGCACCGAAGAACCGAGCTCCTATAATTCACCCCTCCACTTT. This translates into CASTEEPSSYNSPLHF.

The chain couples TRBV11-2 to TRBJ2-7; 10 positions agree with TRBD2. Germline CDR1 is SGHAT and CDR2 is FQNNGV. There are 17 residues in the CDR3. V gave up 1 base and J gave up 0 bases; unmatched junction bases: 6. CDR3 sequence (DNA): TGTGCCAGCAGCTTAGGACTAGCGGGCCTTCTCTCCTACGAGCAGTACTTC. As protein: CASSLGLAGLLSYEQYF.

This clone was seen a handful of times. The CDR3 sequence is CASSRGTEEKLFF. DNA for the CDR3: TGTGCCAGCAGCAGGGGGACGGAGGAAAAACTGTTTTTT. J is TRBJ1-4 and V is TRBV9, with D possibly being TRBD1 (6 bases). The CDR3 has 13 amino acids. Trimming left V 4 bases short and J 8 bases short, with 12 bases between. Germline lookup yields CDR1 SGDLS and CDR2 YYNGEE.

This chain joins TRBV6-2 or TRBV6-3 and TRBJ2-1; tentatively, D is TRBD1 (5 bases). Deletions cut 4 bases from V and 0 bases from J, with 7 bases between. Germline assignment: CDR1 MNHEY and CDR2 SVGEGT. The CDR3 extends over 14 amino acids. The CDR3 DNA sequence: TGTGCCAGCAGTTCGGACATCTCCTACAATGAGCAGTTCTTC. Translating it yields CASSSDISYNEQFF.

The chain joins TRBV5-1 to TRBJ2-3; TRBD1 matches at 9 bases. CDR1 is SGHRS, CDR2 YFSETQ, per germline. CDR3 length: 15 residues. Losses at the gene ends were 7 bases for V and 0 bases for J; bases not matched to a gene: 6. The CDR3 reads CASQQGATSTDTQYF. CDR3 DNA sequence: TGCGCCAGCCAACAGGGGGCTACCAGCACAGATACGCAGTATTTT.

This rearrangement joins TRBV5-1 to TRBJ2-2, with 14 bases that match TRBD2. The CDR3 has 17 amino acids. Losses at the gene ends were 5 bases for V and 7 bases for J; bases not matched to a gene: 10. Germline V gene data show CDR1 as SGHRS and CDR2 as YFSETQ. This chain's CDR3 is CASRSLQGLAGVGELFF. The DNA of the CDR3 is TGCGCCAGCAGGTCCTTACAGGGACTAGCGGGAGTCGGGGAGCTGTTTTTT.

V gene TRBV12-5 combines with J gene TRBJ1-4, with a tentative D call TRBD1 (6 bases). Trimming pared 2 bases from V and 5 bases from J, leaving 15 bases between. The CDR3 loop spans 16 amino acids. Germline CDR1 and CDR2: LGHNT and FRNRAP. The CDR3 spells CASGLTSGESNEKLFF. In nucleotides, the CDR3 is TGTGCTAGTGGTTTGACCTCAGGGGAATCGAATGAAAAACTGTTTTTT.

This clone has only one observation. The chain is built from TRBV7-2 and TRBJ2-3; D is unresolved. CDR1 and CDR2 (germline): SGHTA, FQGNSA. CDR3 length: 15 amino acids. Trimming left V 1 base short and J 4 bases short, with 12 bases between. The CDR3 loop reads CASSLDPALADTQYF. The CDR3 nucleotides read TGTGCCAGCAGCTTAGACCCAGCGTTGGCAGATACGCAGTATTTT.

The chain links TRBV28 to TRBJ1-1, with D hard to call. Germline lookup yields CDR1 MDHEN and CDR2 SYDVKM. The CDR3 spans 13 residues. Trimming removed 6 bases from V and 3 bases from J, with 11 bases in between. CDR3 residues: CASSQGRYTEAFF. The CDR3 DNA reads as TGTGCCAGCAGCCAAGGGAGGTACACTGAAGCTTTCTTT.

V gene TRBV29-1 combines with J gene TRBJ2-3; TRBD2 matches 8 bases. V was pared by 7 bases and J by 2 bases, with 14 bases of the junction left unmatched. The CDR3 is 16 residues long. The germline V gene has CDR1 SQVTM and CDR2 ANQGSEA. CDR3 sequence (DNA): TGCAGCGCGCAGCGGGGGAGACTCCATCACACAGATACGCAGTATTTT. Translated, it gives CSAQRGRLHHTDTQYF.

The chain links TRBV7-9 to TRBJ1-5; 9 nucleotides match TRBD1. V lost 0 bases to trimming and J lost 0 bases; unmatched junction nucleotides: 9. This CDR3 spans 19 amino acids. Germline loops: CDR1 SEHNR, CDR2 FQNEAQ (reference sequence). This chain's CDR3 is CASSLAGQGTQYSNQPQHF. In DNA form, the CDR3 reads TGTGCCAGCAGCTTAGCAGGACAGGGGACCCAATATAGCAATCAGCCCCAGCATTTT.

This clone was recorded only once. V usage is TRBV10-3 and J usage is TRBJ2-3, with TRBD1 matching over 9 bases. The CDR3 length is 15 residues. Germline trimming cut 2 bases from V and 3 bases from J; bases unmatched to any gene: 3. Germline CDR1 ENHRY, CDR2 SYGVKD. The chain's CDR3 is CAISEDRGGTDTQYF. The CDR3 DNA reads as TGTGCCATCAGTGAGGACAGGGGGGGGACAGATACGCAGTATTTT.

This clone was counted only a few times. V is TRBV3-1 (or the pseudogene TRBV3-2) and J is TRBJ1-6, with 9 bases lining up with TRBD1. Germline assignment: CDR1 LGHDT and CDR2 YNNKEL (reference sequence). The V segment lost 4 bases and the J segment 13 bases; nucleotides outside the gene matches: 8. This CDR3 spans 14 amino acids. The CDR3 loop is CASSRQGEASPLHF. The CDR3, as DNA: TGTGCCAGCAGCCGACAGGGGGAAGCTTCCCCCCTCCACTTT.

V gene TRBV7-9 combines with J gene TRBJ1-1, with D perhaps matching TRBD1 (5 bases). Trimming left V 2 bases short and J 2 bases short, with 12 bases between. Per germline, CDR1 SEHNR and CDR2 FQNEAQ (reference sequence). This CDR3 spans 15 amino acids. The CDR3 sequence: CASSLPDTGNTEAFF. In DNA, the CDR3 is TGTGCCAGCAGCTTACCTGATACAGGAAACACTGAAGCTTTCTTT.

J is TRBJ1-5 and V is TRBV19, with a weak D call TRBD1 (6 bases). CDR1 and CDR2 (germline): LNHDA, SQIVND (reference sequence). Between the trimmed V and J ends, which lost 9 bases and 2 bases, there was a span of 20 bases. The CDR3 length is 16 residues. CDR3 loop: CASHDYRVIGNQPQHF. The CDR3 region has the DNA TGTGCCAGCCACGACTACAGGGTAATCGGCAATCAGCCCCAGCATTTT.

The sample holds one count of this clone. The chain has TRBV7-3 and TRBJ2-3; the D gene is possibly TRBD2 (7 bases). The V gene lost 1 base and the J gene lost 4 bases, with 12 bases spanning the gap. Germline V gene data show CDR1 as SGHTA and CDR2 as FQGTGA. There are 15 residues in the CDR3. The CDR3 loop is CASSLRGGVPDTQYF. The CDR3 DNA is TGTGCCAGCAGCTTAAGGGGGGGCGTTCCAGATACGCAGTATTTT.

The chain carries TRBV28 and TRBJ1-1; D gene unclear. Trimming shortened V by 4 bases and J by 2 bases, and 5 bases separated the two germline ends. The CDR3 length is 12 residues. Germline V gives CDR1 MDHEN, CDR2 SYDVKM. CDR3 in amino acids: CASSSSNTEAFF. The CDR3 region has the DNA TGTGCCAGCAGTTCTTCCAACACTGAAGCTTTCTTT.

The table lists this clone with a count of one. The CDR3 region has the DNA TGCGCCAGCAGTTCCGGGACTTACGAGCAGTACTTC. It codes for CASSSGTYEQYF. This chain links TRBV5-1 with TRBJ2-7; a weak D match, TRBD2 (6 bases). This CDR3 contains 12 residues. Germline values: CDR1 SGHRS, CDR2 YFSETQ. V lost 5 bases and J 4 bases, leaving 10 bases between the germline ends.

The genes are TRBV2 and TRBJ2-7, with 12 bases fitting TRBD1. The germline gives CDR1 SNHLY, CDR2 FYNNEI. The CDR3 covers 15 residues. V lost 5 bases and J lost 6; bases outside the gene matches: 8. The CDR3 DNA reads TGTGCCAGCAGTTCACCGGGACAGGGGGCCAGCGAGCAGTACTTC. Translated, it gives CASSSPGQGASEQYF. Using reference TRBV2 and TRBJ2-7 for the parts outside the CDR3, the full variable domain is EPEVTQTPSHQVTQMGQEVILRCVPISNHLYFYWYRQILGQKVEFLVSFYNNEISEKSEIFDDQFSVERPDGSNFTLKIRSTKLEDSAMYFCASSSPGQGASEQYFGPGTRLTVT.